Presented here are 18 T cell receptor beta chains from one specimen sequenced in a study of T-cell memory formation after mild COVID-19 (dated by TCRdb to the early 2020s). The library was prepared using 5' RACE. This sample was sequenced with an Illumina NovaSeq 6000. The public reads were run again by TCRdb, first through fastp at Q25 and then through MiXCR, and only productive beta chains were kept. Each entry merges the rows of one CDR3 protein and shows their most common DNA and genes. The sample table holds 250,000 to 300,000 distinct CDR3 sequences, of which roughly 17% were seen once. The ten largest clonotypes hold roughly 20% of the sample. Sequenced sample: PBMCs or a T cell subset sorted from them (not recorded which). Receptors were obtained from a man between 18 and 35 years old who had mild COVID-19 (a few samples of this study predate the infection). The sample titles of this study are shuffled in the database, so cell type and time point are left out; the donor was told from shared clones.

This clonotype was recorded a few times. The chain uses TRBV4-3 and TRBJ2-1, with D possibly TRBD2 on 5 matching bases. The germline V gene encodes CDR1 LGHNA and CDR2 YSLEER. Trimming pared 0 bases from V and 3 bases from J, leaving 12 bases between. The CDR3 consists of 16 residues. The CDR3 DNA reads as TGCGCCAGCAGCCAAGATCCCGGGGTGATCTACAATGAGCAGTTCTTC. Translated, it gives CASSQDPGVIYNEQFF.

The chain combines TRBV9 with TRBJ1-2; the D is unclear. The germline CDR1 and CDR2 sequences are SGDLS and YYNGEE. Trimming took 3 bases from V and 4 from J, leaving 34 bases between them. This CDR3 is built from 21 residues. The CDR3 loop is CASSAQKQSPRRRFLGYGYTF. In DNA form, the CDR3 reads TGTGCCAGCAGCGCCCAGAAACAGTCTCCAAGGCGTAGGTTTTTGGGCTATGGCTACACCTTC. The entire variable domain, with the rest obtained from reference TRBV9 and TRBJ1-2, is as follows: DSGVTQTPKHLITATGQRVTLRCSPRSGDLSVYWYQQSLDQGLQFLIQYYNGEERAKGNILERFSAQQFPDLHSELNLSSLELGDSALYFCASSAQKQSPRRRFLGYGYTFGSGTRLTVV.

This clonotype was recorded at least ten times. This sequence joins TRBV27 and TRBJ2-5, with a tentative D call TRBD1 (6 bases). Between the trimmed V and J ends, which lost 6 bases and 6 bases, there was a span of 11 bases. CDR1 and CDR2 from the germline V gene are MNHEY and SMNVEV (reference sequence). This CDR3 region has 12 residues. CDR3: CASSLTGKTQYF. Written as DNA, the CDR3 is TGTGCCAGCAGCCTAACAGGGAAGACCCAGTACTTC.

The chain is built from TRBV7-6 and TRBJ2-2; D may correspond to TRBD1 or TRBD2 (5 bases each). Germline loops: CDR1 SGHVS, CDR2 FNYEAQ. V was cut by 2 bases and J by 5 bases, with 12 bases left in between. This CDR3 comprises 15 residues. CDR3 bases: TGTGCCAGCAGCTTATTGAGGGGCGGGACCGGGGAGCTGTTTTTT. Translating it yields CASSLLRGGTGELFF.

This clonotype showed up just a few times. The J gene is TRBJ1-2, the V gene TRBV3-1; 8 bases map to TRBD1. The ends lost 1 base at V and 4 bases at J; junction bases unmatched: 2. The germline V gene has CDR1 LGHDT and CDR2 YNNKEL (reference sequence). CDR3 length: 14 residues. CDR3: CASSQATGGYGYTF. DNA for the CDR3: TGTGCCAGCAGCCAAGCTACAGGGGGCTATGGCTACACCTTC.

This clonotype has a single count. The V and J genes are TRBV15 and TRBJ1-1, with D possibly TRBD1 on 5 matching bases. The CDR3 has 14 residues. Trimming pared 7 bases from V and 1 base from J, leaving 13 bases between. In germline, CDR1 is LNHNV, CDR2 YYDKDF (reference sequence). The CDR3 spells CATTAGTGNTEAFF. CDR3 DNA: TGTGCCACCACGGCCGGGACCGGGAACACTGAAGCTTTCTTT.

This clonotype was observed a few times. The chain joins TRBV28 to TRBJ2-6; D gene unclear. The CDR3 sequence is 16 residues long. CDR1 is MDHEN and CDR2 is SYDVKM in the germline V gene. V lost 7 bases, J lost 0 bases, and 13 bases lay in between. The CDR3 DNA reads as TGTGCCAGCAACCCTCTCCGGACCTCTGGGGCCAACGTCCTGACTTTC. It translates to CASNPLRTSGANVLTF.

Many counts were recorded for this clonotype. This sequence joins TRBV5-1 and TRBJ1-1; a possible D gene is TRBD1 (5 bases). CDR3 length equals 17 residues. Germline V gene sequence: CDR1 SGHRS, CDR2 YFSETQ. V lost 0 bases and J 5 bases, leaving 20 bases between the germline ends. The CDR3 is CASSLAFRVQGGTEAFF. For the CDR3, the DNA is TGCGCCAGCAGCTTGGCGTTTCGGGTCCAGGGCGGAACTGAAGCTTTCTTT.

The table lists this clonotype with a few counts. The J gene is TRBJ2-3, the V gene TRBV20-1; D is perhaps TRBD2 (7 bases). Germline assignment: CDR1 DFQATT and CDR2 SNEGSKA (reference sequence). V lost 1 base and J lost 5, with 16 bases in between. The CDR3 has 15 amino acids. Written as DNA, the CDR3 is TGCAGTGCTAGAGTCCCTCCGGGGGGCCTAGATACGCAGTATTTT. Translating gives CSARVPPGGLDTQYF.

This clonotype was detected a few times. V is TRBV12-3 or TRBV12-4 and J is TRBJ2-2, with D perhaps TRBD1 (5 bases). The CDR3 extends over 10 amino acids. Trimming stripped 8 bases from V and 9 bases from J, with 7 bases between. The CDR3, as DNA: TGTGCCAGCGGACATAGGGAGCTGTTTTTT. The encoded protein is CASGHRELFF.

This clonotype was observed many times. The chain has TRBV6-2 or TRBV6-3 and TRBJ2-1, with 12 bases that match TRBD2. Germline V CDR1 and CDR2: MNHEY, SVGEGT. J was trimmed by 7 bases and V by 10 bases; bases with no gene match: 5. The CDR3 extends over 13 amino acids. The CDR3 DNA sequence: TGTGCCATACGACTAGCGGGGGTTAATGAGCAGTTCTTC. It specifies CAIRLAGVNEQFF.

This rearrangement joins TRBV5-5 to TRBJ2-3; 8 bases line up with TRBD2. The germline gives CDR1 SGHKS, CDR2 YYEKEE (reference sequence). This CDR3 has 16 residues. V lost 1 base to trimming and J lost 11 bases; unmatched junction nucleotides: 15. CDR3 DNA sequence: TGTGCCAGCAGCTTGCCTAGCGGGCGTTCGGTCCTGAAGCAGTATTTT. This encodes CASSLPSGRSVLKQYF.

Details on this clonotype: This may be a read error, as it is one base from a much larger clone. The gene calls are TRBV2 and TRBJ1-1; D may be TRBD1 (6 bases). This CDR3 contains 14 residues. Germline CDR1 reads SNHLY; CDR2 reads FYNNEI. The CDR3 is CASSRDIMNTEDFF. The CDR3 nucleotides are TGTGCCAGCAGCAGGGACATCATGAACACTGAAGATTTCTTT.

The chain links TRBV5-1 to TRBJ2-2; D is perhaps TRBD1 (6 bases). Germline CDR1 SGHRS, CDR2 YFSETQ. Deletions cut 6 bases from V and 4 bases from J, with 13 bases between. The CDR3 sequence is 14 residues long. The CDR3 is CASTPQGGTGELFF. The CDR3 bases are TGCGCCAGCACCCCACAGGGTGGCACCGGGGAGCTGTTTTTT.

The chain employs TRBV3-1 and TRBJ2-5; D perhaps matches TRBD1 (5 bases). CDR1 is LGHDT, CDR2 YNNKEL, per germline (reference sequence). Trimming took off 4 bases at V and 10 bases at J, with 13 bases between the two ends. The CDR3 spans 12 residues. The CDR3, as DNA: TGTGCCAGCAGCCGGATCAGCAGGGTCCAGTACTTC. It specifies CASSRISRVQYF.

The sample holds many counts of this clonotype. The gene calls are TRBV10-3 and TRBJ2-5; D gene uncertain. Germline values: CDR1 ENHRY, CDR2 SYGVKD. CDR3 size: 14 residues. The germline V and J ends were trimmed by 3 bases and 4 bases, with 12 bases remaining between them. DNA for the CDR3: TGTGCCATCAGTGAAGTCAAATCGGGAGAGACCCAGTACTTC. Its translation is CAISEVKSGETQYF.

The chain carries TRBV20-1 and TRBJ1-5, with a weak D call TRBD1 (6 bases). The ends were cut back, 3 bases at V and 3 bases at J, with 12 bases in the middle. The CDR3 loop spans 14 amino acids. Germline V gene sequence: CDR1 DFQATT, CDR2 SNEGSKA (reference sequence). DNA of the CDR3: TGCAGTGCTAGTACCACAGGGCACAATCAGCCCCAGCATTTT. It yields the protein CSASTTGHNQPQHF.

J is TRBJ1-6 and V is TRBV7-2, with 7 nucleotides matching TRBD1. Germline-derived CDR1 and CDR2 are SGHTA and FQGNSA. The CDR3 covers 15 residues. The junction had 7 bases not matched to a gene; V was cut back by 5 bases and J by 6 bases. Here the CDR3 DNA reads TGTGCCAGCAGCCGTATAGGACAGGCTAATTCACCCCTCCACTTT. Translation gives CASSRIGQANSPLHF.